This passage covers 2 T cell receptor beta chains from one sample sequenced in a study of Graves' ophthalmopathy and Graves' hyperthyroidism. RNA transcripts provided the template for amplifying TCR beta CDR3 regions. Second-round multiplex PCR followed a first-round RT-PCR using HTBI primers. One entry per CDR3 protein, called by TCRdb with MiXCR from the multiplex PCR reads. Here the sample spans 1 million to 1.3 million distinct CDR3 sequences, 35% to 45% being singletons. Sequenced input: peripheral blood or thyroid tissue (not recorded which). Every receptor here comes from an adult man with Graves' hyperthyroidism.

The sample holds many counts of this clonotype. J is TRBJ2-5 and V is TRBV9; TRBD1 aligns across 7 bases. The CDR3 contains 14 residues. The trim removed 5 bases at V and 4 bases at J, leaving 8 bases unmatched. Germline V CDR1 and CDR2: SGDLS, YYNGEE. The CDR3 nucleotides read TGTGCCAGCAGTCGACAGGGACCCCGAGAGACCCAGTACTTC. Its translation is CASSRQGPRETQYF.

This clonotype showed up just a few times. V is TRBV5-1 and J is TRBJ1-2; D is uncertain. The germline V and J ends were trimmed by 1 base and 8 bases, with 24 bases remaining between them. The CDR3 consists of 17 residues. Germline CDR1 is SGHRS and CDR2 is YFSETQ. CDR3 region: CASSLLSGTVSQKGYTF. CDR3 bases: TGCGCCAGCAGCTTGTTATCGGGAACAGTTAGTCAAAAAGGCTACACCTTC.